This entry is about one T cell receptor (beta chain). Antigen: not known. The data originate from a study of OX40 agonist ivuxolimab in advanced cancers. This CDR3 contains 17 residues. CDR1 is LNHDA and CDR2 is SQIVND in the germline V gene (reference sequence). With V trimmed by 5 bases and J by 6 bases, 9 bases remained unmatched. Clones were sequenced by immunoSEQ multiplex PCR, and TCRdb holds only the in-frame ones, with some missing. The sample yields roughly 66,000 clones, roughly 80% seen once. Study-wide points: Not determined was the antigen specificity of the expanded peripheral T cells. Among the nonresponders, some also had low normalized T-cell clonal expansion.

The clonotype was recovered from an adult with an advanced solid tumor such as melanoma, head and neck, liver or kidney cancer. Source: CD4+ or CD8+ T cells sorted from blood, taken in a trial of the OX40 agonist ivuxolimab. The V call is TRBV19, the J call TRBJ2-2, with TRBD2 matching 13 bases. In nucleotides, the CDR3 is TGTGCCAGTAGTCCCCGGACTAGCGGGAGATCCCCCGGGGAGCTGTTTTTT. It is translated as CASSPRTSGRSPGELFF.